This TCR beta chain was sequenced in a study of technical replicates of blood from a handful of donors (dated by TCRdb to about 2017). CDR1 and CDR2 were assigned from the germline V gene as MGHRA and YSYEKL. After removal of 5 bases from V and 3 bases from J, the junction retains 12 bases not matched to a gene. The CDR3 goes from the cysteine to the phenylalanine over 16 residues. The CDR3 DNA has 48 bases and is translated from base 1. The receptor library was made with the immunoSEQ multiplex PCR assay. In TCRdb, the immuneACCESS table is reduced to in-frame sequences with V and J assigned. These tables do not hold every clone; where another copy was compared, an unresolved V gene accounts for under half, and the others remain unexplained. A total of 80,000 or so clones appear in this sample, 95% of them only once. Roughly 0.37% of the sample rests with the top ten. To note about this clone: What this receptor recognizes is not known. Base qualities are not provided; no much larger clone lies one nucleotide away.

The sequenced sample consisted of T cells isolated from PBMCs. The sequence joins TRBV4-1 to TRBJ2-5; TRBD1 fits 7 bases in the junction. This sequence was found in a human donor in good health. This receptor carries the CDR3 CASSEPPTGLEETQYF. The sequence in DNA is TGCGCCAGCAGCGAACCCCCGACAGGGTTGGAAGAGACCCAGTACTTC.